These 11 T cell receptor beta chains originate from one sample sequenced in a study of T cell repertoires in cytomegalovirus infection. TCRdb re-derived calls from the reads in MiXCR, one entry per CDR3 protein. The sample yields approximately 500,000 distinct CDR3 sequences, approximately 10% seen once. Sequences were obtained from PBMCs. The receptors derive from a human donor in good health (CMV status not recorded). Some clones in this sample may be carry-over from other donors' samples.

The chain combines TRBV6-2 or TRBV6-3 with TRBJ2-3; no clear D gene. This CDR3 contains 17 residues. Deletions cut 6 bases from V and 0 bases from J, with 19 bases between. Germline V gives CDR1 MNHEY, CDR2 SVGEGT. CDR3 protein: CASRNGRIQLSTDTQYF. In nucleotides, the CDR3 is TGTGCCAGCAGGAACGGTCGAATACAGTTAAGCACAGATACGCAGTATTTT.

The chain's CDR3 is CASSLSPGAGSYNEQFF. The CDR3 DNA follows: TGTGCCAGCAGTCTATCGCCTGGGGCGGGATCCTACAATGAGCAGTTCTTC. V and J are TRBV28 and TRBJ2-1, with D maybe TRBD2 (6 bases). The CDR3 contains 17 residues. Germline lookup yields CDR1 MDHEN and CDR2 SYDVKM. Trimming took off 5 bases at V and 1 base at J, with 18 bases between the two ends. Supplemented by reference TRBV28 and TRBJ2-1, the full variable domain reads DVKVTQSSRYLVKRTGEKVFLECVQDMDHENMFWYRQDPGLGLRLIYFSYDVKMKEKGDIPEGYSVSREKKERFSLILESASTNQTSMYLCASSLSPGAGSYNEQFFGPGTRLTVL.

This clonotype was found many times. The J gene is TRBJ1-1, the V gene TRBV7-3; maybe TRBD1 (6 bases). The CDR3 spans 13 residues. V was clipped by 4 bases and J by 8 bases, with 14 bases between them. CDR1 SGHTA and CDR2 FQGTGA come from the germline V gene. CDR3 in DNA: TGTGCCAGCAGCTCGACAGGAGGGGCGGAAGCTTTCTTT. It yields the protein CASSSTGGAEAFF.

In this sample, this clonotype turned up many times. CDR3 DNA: TGTGCCAGCAGCTTCCAGGACCCGGGGGACACCATATATTTT. Translated: CASSFQDPGDTIYF. This chain joins TRBV7-9 and TRBJ1-3; a possible D gene is TRBD1 (5 bases). V was trimmed by 3 bases and J by 8 bases, leaving 14 bases between them. Looked up from germline, CDR1 is SEHNR and CDR2 is FQNEAQ (reference sequence). The CDR3 extends over 14 amino acids. Looking up the rest from reference TRBV7-9 and TRBJ1-3 gives the full variable domain: DTGVSQNPRHKITKRGQNVTFRCDPISEHNRLYWYRQTLGQGPEFLTYFQNEAQLEKSRLLSDRFSAERPKGSFSTLEIQRTEQGDSAMYLCASSFQDPGDTIYFGEGSWLTVV.

The sample holds many counts of this clonotype. This chain links TRBV5-1 with TRBJ2-7, with D unclear. Germline CDR1 is SGHRS and CDR2 is YFSETQ. V was cut by 4 bases and J by 0 bases, with 17 bases left in between. This CDR3 comprises 16 residues. Here the CDR3 reads CASSPGGQATSYEQYF. The CDR3 bases are TGCGCCAGCAGCCCGGGTGGGCAGGCGACCTCCTACGAGCAGTACTTC.

Only a few counts were recorded for this clonotype. The chain joins TRBV9 to TRBJ1-2, with TRBD1 identical over 12 bases. The CDR3 sequence is 18 residues long. Germline V gene lookup returns CDR1 SGDLS and CDR2 YYNGEE. V shed 0 bases, J shed 3 bases, and the junction held 9 bases outside the gene matches. The CDR3 region has the DNA TGTGCCAGCAGCGTAGAAGGGACAGGGGGCTCGGAGGACTATGGCTACACCTTC. Translation: CASSVEGTGGSEDYGYTF.

This clonotype has at least ten counts. This chain links TRBV28 with TRBJ1-4; D gene unclear. Germline CDR1 and CDR2: MDHEN and SYDVKM. This CDR3 comprises 11 residues. Trimming cost V 1 base and J 6 bases, with 0 bases left between them. CDR3 amino acids: CASSLYEKLFF. For the CDR3, the DNA is TGTGCCAGCAGTTTATATGAAAAACTGTTTTTT.

There are many counts of this clonotype. The chain joins TRBV6-1 to TRBJ1-6; TRBD1 is a possible D gene (5 bases). Trimming stripped 2 bases from V and 9 bases from J, with 20 bases between. This CDR3 spans 17 amino acids. The V gene's germline CDR1 is MNHNS and CDR2 SASEGT. Here the CDR3 DNA reads TGTGCCAGCAGTGAATTTTCCCGGGCAGGGAAGGGTTCACCCCTCCACTTT. Its protein is CASSEFSRAGKGSPLHF.

The CDR3 nucleotides read TGTGCCAGCAGCTCTAGACCCAACAATGAGCAGTTCTTC. It translates to CASSSRPNNEQFF. This chain connects TRBV7-3 to TRBJ2-1; D is ambiguous. The V end lost 4 bases, the J end lost 5 bases, and 9 bases lay between the germline ends. CDR1 is SGHTA, CDR2 FQGTGA, per germline. This CDR3 is built from 13 residues.

This chain uses TRBV10-2 with TRBJ1-2, with 8 bases that match TRBD1. V shed 2 bases, J shed 8 bases, and the junction held 7 bases outside the gene matches. Looked up from germline, CDR1 is WSHSY and CDR2 is SAAADI. This CDR3 contains 14 residues. CDR3 region: CASSEAGGALGYTF. The CDR3 DNA sequence: TGCGCCAGCAGTGAGGCAGGGGGCGCTTTAGGCTACACCTTC.

This clonotype has ten or more counts. This chain uses TRBV10-3 with TRBJ2-7, with 11 positions matching TRBD2. Germline trimming cut 9 bases from V and 10 bases from J; bases unmatched to any gene: 14. The CDR3 covers 14 residues. Germline CDR1 is ENHRY and CDR2 is SYGVKD. The CDR3 nucleotides are TGTGCCATTTCACTTGAACTAGCGGGAGAAGAACAGTACTTC. Its translation is CAISLELAGEEQYF.